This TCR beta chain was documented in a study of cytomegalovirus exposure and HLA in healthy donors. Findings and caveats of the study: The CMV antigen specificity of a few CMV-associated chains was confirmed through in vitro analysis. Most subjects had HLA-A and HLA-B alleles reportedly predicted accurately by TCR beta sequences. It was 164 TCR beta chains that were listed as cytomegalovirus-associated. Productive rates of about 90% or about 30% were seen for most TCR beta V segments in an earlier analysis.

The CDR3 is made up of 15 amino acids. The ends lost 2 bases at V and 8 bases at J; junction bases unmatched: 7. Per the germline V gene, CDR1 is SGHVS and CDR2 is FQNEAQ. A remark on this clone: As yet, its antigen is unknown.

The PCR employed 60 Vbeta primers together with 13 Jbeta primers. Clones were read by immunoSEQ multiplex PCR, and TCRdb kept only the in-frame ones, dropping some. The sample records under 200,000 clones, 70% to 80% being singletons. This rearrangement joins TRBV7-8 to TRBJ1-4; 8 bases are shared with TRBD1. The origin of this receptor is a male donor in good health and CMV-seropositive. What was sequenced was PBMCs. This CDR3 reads CASSLPTGAGEKLFF. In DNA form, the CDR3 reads TGTGCCAGCAGCTTACCGACAGGGGCGGGAGAAAAACTGTTTTTT.